A single sample gave rise to the 26 T cell receptor beta chains below, sequenced in a study of blood T cell repertoires in COVID-19. The assay was immunoSEQ multiplex PCR, and TCRdb's table has in-frame clones only and misses some. Among approximately 230,000 clones listed, roughly 87% were seen once. Sequencing was done on a sample of peripheral blood. Receptors originate from a man aged 18 to 29 with active or convalescent COVID-19.

The rearrangement links TRBV11-2 to TRBJ1-6; unclear D gene. V lost 0 bases, J lost 0 bases, and 15 bases lay in between. Germline-derived CDR1 and CDR2 are SGHAT and FQNNGV. The CDR3 length is 19 residues. The CDR3 protein is CASSLDLFLESSYNSPLHF. Written as DNA, the CDR3 is TGTGCCAGCAGCTTAGATCTGTTTTTGGAGAGCTCCTATAATTCACCCCTCCACTTT. The variable domain in full, completed from reference TRBV11-2 and TRBJ1-6, reads EAGVAQSPRYKIIEKRQSVAFWCNPISGHATLYWYQQILGQGPKLLIQFQNNGVVDDSQLPKDRFSAERLKGVDSTLKIQPAKLEDSAVYLCASSLDLFLESSYNSPLHFGNGTRLTVT.

The rearrangement uses TRBV7-3 and TRBJ2-5; 7 bases are shared with TRBD2. With V trimmed by 2 bases and J by 2 bases, 2 bases remained unmatched. CDR3 length equals 14 residues. From germline, CDR1 is SGHTA and CDR2 FQGTGA. CDR3 in DNA: TGTGCCAGCAGCTTAGGGCGGGGGCAAGAGACCCAGTACTTC. Translated, it gives CASSLGRGQETQYF.

This clone was observed a single time. This chain connects TRBV9 to TRBJ2-5, with 8 positions matching TRBD1. The CDR3 is 18 amino acids. Germline CDR1 is SGDLS and CDR2 is YYNGEE. The V segment lost 3 bases and the J segment 5 bases; nucleotides outside the gene matches: 18. In DNA form, the CDR3 reads TGTGCCAGCAGCGCAACTCCCGGGGACAGGTTTTTGTTGGAGACCCAGTACTTC. Translated: CASSATPGDRFLLETQYF.

The chain has TRBV4-3 and TRBJ2-7; D may be TRBD1 (6 bases). The V and J ends lost 4 bases and 5 bases respectively, with 18 bases between them. This CDR3 spans 15 amino acids. Germline-derived CDR1 and CDR2 are LGHNA and YSLEER. CDR3 in amino acids: CASSLSPQGIHEQYF. CDR3 DNA: TGCGCCAGCAGCCTGAGCCCCCAGGGGATCCACGAGCAGTACTTC.

The chain joins TRBV7-3 to TRBJ1-2; D is uncertain. CDR1 and CDR2 from the germline V gene are SGHTA and FQGTGA. The V gene lost 2 bases and the J gene lost 2 bases, with 9 bases spanning the gap. This CDR3 comprises 14 residues. This CDR3 is CASSLGPENYGYTF. CDR3 coding DNA: TGTGCCAGCAGCTTAGGCCCAGAAAACTATGGCTACACCTTC.

V usage is TRBV11-1 and J usage is TRBJ2-1; D uncertain. This CDR3 has 16 residues. CDR1 SGHAT and CDR2 FQDESV come from the germline V gene (reference sequence). V was cut by 5 bases and J by 2 bases, with 16 bases left in between. The CDR3 is CASSPKSRYAYNEQFF. The CDR3 DNA reads TGTGCCAGCAGCCCTAAATCCCGGTATGCCTACAATGAGCAGTTCTTC.

Notes on this clone: Other DNA sequences in the sample encode the same CDR3. The chain employs TRBV7-2 and TRBJ1-2; no definite D call. CDR3 length equals 12 residues. Trimming pared 1 base from V and 8 bases from J, leaving 8 bases between. The germline CDR1 and CDR2 sequences are SGHTA and FQGNSA. The CDR3 here is CASSLDSGGYTF. The CDR3 nucleotides read TGTGCCAGCAGCTTAGACAGCGGCGGCTACACCTTC.

The chain uses TRBV12-3 or TRBV12-4 and TRBJ1-6; D not certain. Trimming left V 2 bases short and J 6 bases short, with 2 bases between. This CDR3 has 12 amino acids. CDR3 coding DNA: TGTGCCAGCAGTTTACTTAATTCACCCCTCCACTTT. It encodes CASSLLNSPLHF.

CDR3 protein: CASSDLAAYNEQFF. CDR3 sequence (DNA): TGCGCCAGCAGCGATCTAGCGGCTTACAATGAGCAGTTCTTC. This chain joins TRBV5-1 and TRBJ2-1; 7 bases map to TRBD2. The trim removed 4 bases at V and 4 bases at J, leaving 5 bases unmatched. CDR1 is SGHRS and CDR2 is YFSETQ in the germline V gene. This CDR3 contains 14 residues. Complete variable domain (other parts from reference TRBV5-1 and TRBJ2-1): KAGVTQTPRYLIKTRGQQVTLSCSPISGHRSVSWYQQTPGQGLQFLFEYFSETQRNKGNFPGRFSGRQFSNSRSEMNVSTLELGDSALYLCASSDLAAYNEQFFGPGTRLTVL.

In DNA, the CDR3 is TGTGCCAGCAGCCAAGGGCCGGGGAATAATTCACCCCTCCACTTT. This sequence encodes CASSQGPGNNSPLHF. The chain couples TRBV3-1 (or the pseudogene TRBV3-2) to TRBJ1-6; D is unresolved. CDR3 length: 15 amino acids. Trimming shortened V by 1 base and J by 5 bases, and 9 bases separated the two germline ends. Per germline, CDR1 LGHDT and CDR2 YNNKEL (reference sequence).

The chain joins TRBV6-5 to TRBJ2-5; D is unresolved. Germline V CDR1 and CDR2: MNHEY, SVGAGI. This CDR3 spans 15 amino acids. V was trimmed by 0 bases and J by 2 bases, leaving 10 bases between them. Here the CDR3 DNA reads TGTGCCAGCAGTTACTCGGGTGCCAGGCAAGAGACCCAGTACTTC. Protein: CASSYSGARQETQYF.

The rearrangement uses TRBV7-3 and TRBJ2-5; 13 nucleotides match TRBD2. Germline CDR1 reads SGHTA; CDR2 reads FQGTGA. This CDR3 spans 14 amino acids. V lost 3 bases, J lost 5 bases, and 0 bases stayed unmatched. For the CDR3, the DNA is TGTGCCAGCAGCTTGACTAGCGGGGGGGAGACCCAGTACTTC. It codes for CASSLTSGGETQYF.

This chain uses TRBV19 with TRBJ1-2, with D possibly TRBD1 on 5 matching bases. The CDR3 is made up of 16 amino acids. Germline V CDR1 and CDR2: LNHDA, SQIVND (reference sequence). V was cut by 5 bases and J by 4 bases, with 20 bases left in between. CDR3 coding DNA: TGTGCCAGTAGTTTACCCCAGGACACTCCTCCCTATGGCTACACCTTC. Protein product: CASSLPQDTPPYGYTF.

The chain joins TRBV6-5 to TRBJ1-6; 7 nucleotides match TRBD1. Germline CDR1 reads MNHEY; CDR2 reads SVGAGI. This CDR3 comprises 14 residues. The V and J ends lost 6 bases and 10 bases, in that order; junction bases with no gene match: 9. The CDR3 nucleotides read TGTGCCAGCAGATGGGACAGAGAGCGATCACCCCTCCACTTT. Its translation: CASRWDRERSPLHF.

The chain carries TRBV7-9 and TRBJ2-3, with D unresolved. V was trimmed by 0 bases and J by 2 bases, leaving 12 bases between them. This CDR3 spans 16 amino acids. CDR1 and CDR2 from the germline V gene are SEHNR and FQNEAQ (reference sequence). The CDR3 DNA follows: TGTGCCAGCAGCTTAGCGGTGCGGCCTCTCACAGATACGCAGTATTTT. Encoded protein: CASSLAVRPLTDTQYF.

On this clone: Other nucleotide sequences from this sample produce the same CDR3. V gene TRBV5-1 combines with J gene TRBJ2-3, with 12 bases that match TRBD1. CDR1 is SGHRS and CDR2 is YFSETQ in the germline V gene. The CDR3 contains 20 residues. V dropped 0 bases and J dropped 4; count of bases not matched to a gene: 15. CDR3 sequence reads: CASSLAIGTGGRFSADTQYF. The CDR3 DNA sequence: TGCGCCAGCAGCTTGGCAATTGGGACAGGGGGCCGGTTTTCGGCAGATACGCAGTATTTT.

The CDR3 protein is CASSSGRRPANYGYTF. CDR3 bases: TGCGCCAGCAGCTCTGGCCGGAGACCTGCTAACTATGGCTACACCTTC. The rearrangement links TRBV5-1 to TRBJ1-2; no reliable D call. The germline CDR1 and CDR2 sequences are SGHRS and YFSETQ. The V end was cut by 3 bases, the J end by 0 bases, with 15 bases between. The CDR3 runs to 16 residues.

In its sample, this clone was seen once. This chain uses TRBV24-1 with TRBJ2-5, with 7 nucleotides matching TRBD1. CDR3 length: 15 amino acids. Germline V gene lookup returns CDR1 KGHDR and CDR2 SFDVKD. J lost 5 bases, V lost 3 bases, and 8 bases had no gene match. For the CDR3, the DNA is TGTGCCACCAGTGATAATCGGGGACAGTGGGAGACCCAGTACTTC. Translation: CATSDNRGQWETQYF.

This clone has just a few counts. CDR3 residues: CASSLNRGLGYTF. The CDR3 coding sequence is TGTGCCAGCAGCTTAAACAGGGGGCTCGGCTACACCTTC. This sequence joins TRBV7-3 and TRBJ1-2; 9 bases match TRBD1. The CDR3 extends over 13 amino acids. The V and J ends lost 1 base and 8 bases, in that order; junction bases with no gene match: 2. The V gene's germline CDR1 is SGHTA and CDR2 FQGTGA. Filled out from reference TRBV7-3 and TRBJ1-2, the complete variable domain reads GAGVSQTPSNKVTEKGKYVELRCDPISGHTALYWYRQSLGQGPEFLIYFQGTGAADDSGLPNDRFFAVRPEGSVSTLKIQRTERGDSAVYLCASSLNRGLGYTFGSGTRLTVV.

The chain carries TRBV30 and TRBJ2-7, with a possible D match to TRBD2 (6 bases). Germline V gene data show CDR1 as GTSNPN and CDR2 as SVGIG (reference sequence). Trimming took 4 bases from V and 7 from J, leaving 17 bases between them. The CDR3 is made up of 13 amino acids. CDR3 in DNA: TGTGCCTGGACCCGTGGCGGGGTAGATGAGCAGTACTTC. Its protein product is CAWTRGGVDEQYF. The complete variable domain, with remaining parts taken from reference TRBV30 and TRBJ2-7, reads SQTIHQWPATLVQPVGSPLSLECTVEGTSNPNLYWYRQAAGRGLQLLFYSVGIGQISSEVPQNLSASRPQDRQFILSSKKLLLSDSGFYLCAWTRGGVDEQYFGPGTRLTVT.

V is TRBV5-6 and J is TRBJ1-2; tentative D call: TRBD1 (5 bases). From germline, CDR1 is SGHDT and CDR2 YYEEEE. The CDR3 consists of 15 residues. V gave up 0 bases and J gave up 0 bases, with 9 bases separating them. In DNA form, the CDR3 reads TGTGCCAGCAGCTTGGGGGGGAGGTCTAACTATGGCTACACCTTC. Translation: CASSLGGRSNYGYTF.

This chain links TRBV13 with TRBJ2-7, with 9 bases fitting TRBD1. The CDR3 is made up of 18 amino acids. The germline CDR1 and CDR2 sequences are PRHDT and FYEKMQ (reference sequence). The ends lost 1 base at V and 1 base at J; junction bases unmatched: 11. CDR3 sequence: CASSLDRLDGTGSYEQYF. Written as DNA, the CDR3 is TGTGCCAGCAGCTTAGATCGTCTAGATGGGACAGGGTCCTACGAGCAGTACTTC.

This clone was seen just once. This sample also contains other DNA sequences that code for the same CDR3. The chain has TRBV6-5 and TRBJ1-3; D remains ambiguous. V lost 2 bases, J lost 0 bases, and 5 bases lay in between. CDR1 is MNHEY and CDR2 is SVGAGI in the germline V gene. The CDR3 runs 14 residues. The CDR3 DNA sequence: TGTGCCAGCAGTTACCTTTCCTCTGGAAACACCATATATTTT. It specifies CASSYLSSGNTIYF.

The V and J genes are TRBV7-3 and TRBJ1-1, with TRBD1 matching over 8 bases. The CDR3 runs to 20 residues. The V segment lost 2 bases and the J segment 2 bases; nucleotides outside the gene matches: 19. CDR1 is SGHTA, CDR2 FQGTGA, per germline. As DNA, the CDR3 is TGTGCCAGCAGCTTAGTAACAGGGGGTTTCGGAGGGTTAGCCAACACTGAAGCTTTCTTT. It is translated as CASSLVTGGFGGLANTEAFF.

The V call is TRBV10-3, the J call TRBJ1-2; D is unresolved. The CDR3 length is 13 residues. Deletions cut 2 bases from V and 8 bases from J, with 12 bases between. Germline V gene data show CDR1 as ENHRY and CDR2 as SYGVKD. The CDR3 bases are TGTGCCATCAGTGAGGCCGGGGTGTACGGCTACACCTTC. It specifies CAISEAGVYGYTF.

The rearrangement uses TRBV7-2 and TRBJ2-7; TRBD2 matches at 11 bases. Germline values: CDR1 SGHTA, CDR2 FQGNSA. This CDR3 contains 16 residues. Losses at the gene ends were 4 bases for V and 6 bases for J; bases not matched to a gene: 11. CDR3 amino acids: CASSWGVAGGRGEQYF. The CDR3 DNA is TGTGCCAGCAGCTGGGGGGTAGCGGGAGGGAGAGGCGAGCAGTACTTC. Full variable domain (rest looked up from reference TRBV7-2 and TRBJ2-7): GAGVSQSPSNKVTEKGKDVELRCDPISGHTALYWYRQSLGQGLEFLIYFQGNSAPDKSGLPSDRFSAERTGGSVSTLTIQRTQQEDSAVYLCASSWGVAGGRGEQYFGPGTRLTVT.